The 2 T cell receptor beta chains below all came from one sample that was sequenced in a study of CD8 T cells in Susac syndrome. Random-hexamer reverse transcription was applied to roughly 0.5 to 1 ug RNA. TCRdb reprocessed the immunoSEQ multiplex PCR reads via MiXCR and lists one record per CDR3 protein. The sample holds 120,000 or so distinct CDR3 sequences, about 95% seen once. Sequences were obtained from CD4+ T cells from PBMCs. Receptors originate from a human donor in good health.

The CDR3 sequence: CSLRRFIGGGNIQYF. As DNA, the CDR3 is TGCAGCCTAAGGCGATTTATAGGCGGTGGGAACATTCAGTACTTC. V usage is TRBV20-1 and J usage is TRBJ2-4; D is uncertain. Per the germline V gene, CDR1 is DFQATT and CDR2 is SNEGSKA (reference sequence). This CDR3 comprises 15 residues.

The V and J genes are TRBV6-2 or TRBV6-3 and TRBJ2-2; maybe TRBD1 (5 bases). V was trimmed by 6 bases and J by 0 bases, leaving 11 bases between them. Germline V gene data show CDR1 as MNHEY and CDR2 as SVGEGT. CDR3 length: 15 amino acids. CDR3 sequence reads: CASRQGSANTGELFF. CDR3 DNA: TGTGCCAGCAGGCAGGGAAGCGCGAACACCGGGGAGCTGTTTTTT.